These 25 T cell receptor beta chains were sequenced from one sample in a study of response to subunit inactivated influenza vaccine. From the RT-PCR reads, TCRdb called clonotypes with MiXCR, one entry per CDR3 protein. The profile shows about 520,000 distinct CDR3 sequences, roughly 27% of them singletons. Sequencing was performed on CD4+ T cells sorted from PBMCs, taken more than 4 days after vaccination. These receptors originate from a middle-aged man who received an inactivated influenza vaccine.

The chain employs TRBV4-2 and TRBJ1-2; 9 nucleotides align to TRBD1. Germline loops: CDR1 LGHNA, CDR2 YNFKEQ. This CDR3 comprises 14 residues. V trimming: 1 base; J trimming: 8 bases; junction bases outside the gene matches: 5. In DNA, the CDR3 is TGTGCCAGCAGCCAAGGGGACAGGGTGGAAGGCTACACCTTC. Its protein is CASSQGDRVEGYTF.

This chain joins TRBV29-1 and TRBJ2-5, with 8 bases that match TRBD1. Germline-derived CDR1 and CDR2 are SQVTM and ANQGSEA. The CDR3 has 14 amino acids. The trim removed 5 bases at V and 7 bases at J, leaving 12 bases unmatched. The CDR3 coding sequence is TGCAGCGTTCAGGGGGACAGGAGGGTTGGGACCCAGTACTTC. This gives the protein CSVQGDRRVGTQYF.

The genes are TRBV20-1 and TRBJ2-7; D might be TRBD2 (6 bases). The V end was cut by 5 bases, the J end by 5 bases, with 13 bases between. There are 12 residues in the CDR3. Germline assignment: CDR1 DFQATT and CDR2 SNEGSKA (reference sequence). The CDR3 sequence is CSACGVSDEQYF. The CDR3, as DNA: TGCAGTGCTTGCGGGGTGTCCGACGAGCAGTACTTC.

CDR3 region: CAISDAGALTETQYF. The CDR3 DNA reads TGTGCCATCAGTGATGCGGGGGCGCTGACGGAGACCCAGTACTTC. The rearrangement joins TRBV10-3 to TRBJ2-5; D might be TRBD2 (7 bases). The CDR3 is made up of 15 amino acids. The germline V gene encodes CDR1 ENHRY and CDR2 SYGVKD. The V and J ends lost 3 bases and 5 bases respectively, with 16 bases between them.

This clonotype has only a few counts. V usage is TRBV27 and J usage is TRBJ2-3, with unresolved D. Trimming stripped 7 bases from V and 8 bases from J, with 10 bases between. CDR1 and CDR2 from the germline V gene are MNHEY and SMNVEV (reference sequence). The CDR3 contains 11 residues. CDR3 DNA: TGTGCCAGCAAACTTGGTGGTACGCAGTATTTT. Its translation is CASKLGGTQYF.

The gene calls are TRBV5-1 and TRBJ2-3; 12 bases line up with TRBD2. This CDR3 region has 16 residues. Germline loops: CDR1 SGHRS, CDR2 YFSETQ. The trim removed 4 bases at V and 5 bases at J, leaving 8 bases unmatched. CDR3 DNA sequence: TGCGCCAGCAGCCCGCTAGCGGGGGGGATAGGAGATACGCAGTATTTT. As protein: CASSPLAGGIGDTQYF.

At least ten counts were recorded for this clonotype. The rearrangement joins TRBV6-5 to TRBJ1-2; D gene unclear. In germline, CDR1 is MNHEY, CDR2 SVGAGI. This CDR3 comprises 13 residues. V was trimmed by 0 bases and J by 8 bases, leaving 10 bases between them. The DNA for the CDR3 is TGTGCCAGCAGTTACTCGGGAGGCGGAGGCTACACCTTC. This sequence encodes CASSYSGGGGYTF.

The chain is built from TRBV20-1 and TRBJ1-1; perhaps TRBD1 as D (5 bases). The V gene's germline CDR1 is DFQATT and CDR2 SNEGSKA (reference sequence). The CDR3 has 13 amino acids. Between the trimmed V and J ends, which lost 0 bases and 5 bases, there was a span of 10 bases. The CDR3 region is CSARDRRGTEAFF. CDR3 bases: TGCAGTGCTAGAGATCGACGGGGGACTGAAGCTTTCTTT.

This clonotype was counted only a few times. CDR3 DNA: TGTGCCAGCAGCTTAGCTCCCTCGACCGGGGAGCTGTTTTTT. As protein: CASSLAPSTGELFF. This chain links TRBV7-2 with TRBJ2-2; no clear D. There are 14 residues in the CDR3. CDR1 is SGHTA and CDR2 is FQGNSA in the germline V gene. V was trimmed by 0 bases and J by 5 bases, leaving 7 bases between them.

The chain couples TRBV24-1 to TRBJ2-1; D may be TRBD2 (5 bases). With 5 bases removed from V and 0 bases from J, the gap between germline ends came to 25 bases. The CDR3 runs to 20 residues. Per germline, CDR1 KGHDR and CDR2 SFDVKD. The CDR3 coding sequence is TGTGCCACCAGTGCTAAGGCGGGCTTCGACCGAAGGAGCTCCTACAATGAGCAGTTCTTC. Amino acid sequence: CATSAKAGFDRRSSYNEQFF.

CDR3 nucleotides: TGCAGTGCTAGAGGGGGCGGCAACTACGAGCAGTACTTC. Translated: CSARGGGNYEQYF. The gene calls are TRBV20-1 and TRBJ2-7; D perhaps matches TRBD1 (5 bases). Germline V gene sequence: CDR1 DFQATT, CDR2 SNEGSKA (reference sequence). V was clipped by 1 base and J by 3 bases, with 10 bases between them. There are 13 residues in the CDR3.

This chain connects TRBV5-6 to TRBJ2-5; TRBD2 aligns across 13 bases. The J segment lost 2 bases and the V segment lost 3 bases, leaving 4 bases of the junction unmatched. This CDR3 has 16 amino acids. Germline CDR1 and CDR2: SGHDT and YYEEEE. The CDR3 protein is CASSWGTSGAQETQYF. CDR3 DNA: TGTGCCAGCAGCTGGGGGACTAGCGGGGCTCAAGAGACCCAGTACTTC.

The genes are TRBV12-3 or TRBV12-4 and TRBJ2-5; unclear D gene. The CDR3 spans 15 residues. The V end lost 6 bases, the J end lost 2 bases, and 16 bases lay between the germline ends. Here the CDR3 reads CASSPAPRFQETQYF. The CDR3 region has the DNA TGTGCCAGCAGCCCCGCACCCCGGTTTCAAGAGACCCAGTACTTC.

This clonotype was detected a few times. This chain uses TRBV25-1 with TRBJ1-2; D is unresolved. Germline-derived CDR1 and CDR2 are MGHDK and SYGVNS. CDR3 length equals 14 residues. V was cut by 3 bases and J by 2 bases, with 10 bases left in between. The CDR3: CASSDSTSNYGYTF. The CDR3 nucleotides read TGTGCCAGCAGTGACTCGACATCGAACTATGGCTACACCTTC.

This clonotype was counted many times. The gene calls are TRBV7-9 and TRBJ2-1; D ambiguous. Trimming shortened V by 10 bases and J by 0 bases, and 22 bases separated the two germline ends. This CDR3 has 17 residues. CDR1 and CDR2 from the germline V gene are SEHNR and FQNEAQ (reference sequence). CDR3 DNA sequence: TGTGCCATATCCTCGAGGAGTAGCCAGAGCTCCTACAATGAGCAGTTCTTC. This sequence encodes CAISSRSSQSSYNEQFF.

This clonotype has just a few counts. The chain carries TRBV5-1 and TRBJ2-5; no definite D call. The CDR3 is 15 residues long. Germline CDR1 SGHRS, CDR2 YFSETQ. V was pared by 0 bases and J by 3 bases, with 12 bases between. CDR3 residues: CASSLGFGREETQYF. The CDR3 DNA reads TGCGCCAGCAGCTTGGGCTTCGGCAGAGAAGAGACCCAGTACTTC.

There are a few counts of this clonotype. The rearrangement uses TRBV29-1 and TRBJ1-1, with 7 bases matching TRBD1. Trimming cost V 5 bases and J 4 bases; bases outside gene matches: 19. The germline CDR1 and CDR2 sequences are SQVTM and ANQGSEA. The CDR3 spans 17 residues. CDR3 region: CSVNVRSQGVYVTEAFF. CDR3 nucleotides: TGCAGCGTTAACGTGCGGTCGCAGGGGGTTTATGTCACTGAAGCTTTCTTT.

This rearrangement joins TRBV11-2 to TRBJ1-5; D is perhaps TRBD1 (6 bases). CDR1 SGHAT and CDR2 FQNNGV come from the germline V gene. The CDR3 has 18 amino acids. Trimming pared 2 bases from V and 9 bases from J, leaving 26 bases between. Written as DNA, the CDR3 is TGTGCCAGCAGCTTATACCCCCCGGGGGGGGCTACAATGCTGCCCCAGCATTTT. It codes for CASSLYPPGGATMLPQHF.

V usage is TRBV7-6 and J usage is TRBJ2-1; D perhaps matches TRBD1 (5 bases). The CDR3 contains 15 residues. Per the germline V gene, CDR1 is SGHVS and CDR2 is FNYEAQ. V lost 5 bases and J lost 6, with 17 bases in between. The CDR3 protein is CASSPGSLRGNEQFF. In DNA form, the CDR3 reads TGTGCCAGCAGCCCCGGGTCTCTTAGGGGCAATGAGCAGTTCTTC.

The genes are TRBV20-1 and TRBJ1-4; 10 nucleotides match TRBD1. Per the germline V gene, CDR1 is DFQATT and CDR2 is SNEGSKA (reference sequence). CDR3 length equals 17 residues. V shed 3 bases, J shed 2 bases, and the junction held 9 bases outside the gene matches. CDR3 residues: CSASPGQGFRTNEKLFF. In nucleotides, the CDR3 is TGCAGTGCTAGTCCGGGACAGGGGTTTAGGACTAATGAAAAACTGTTTTTT.

This clonotype was seen a handful of times. The V and J genes are TRBV11-2 and TRBJ2-5; 9 nucleotides match TRBD2. There are 13 residues in the CDR3. The germline V gene encodes CDR1 SGHAT and CDR2 FQNNGV. In nucleotides, the CDR3 is TGTGCTACCCAGCGGGGGGTACAAGAGACCCAGTACTTC. Its protein product is CATQRGVQETQYF.

The chain carries TRBV5-1 and TRBJ2-1; 8 bases map to TRBD2. CDR3 length: 17 amino acids. The J segment lost 8 bases and the V segment lost 0 bases, leaving 13 bases of the junction unmatched. The V gene's germline CDR1 is SGHRS and CDR2 YFSETQ. CDR3 loop: CASSLAVASGGSDEQFF. The CDR3 DNA sequence: TGCGCCAGCAGCTTGGCGGTAGCAAGCGGGGGTAGTGATGAGCAGTTCTTC.

The genes are TRBV5-1 and TRBJ2-4; 9 nucleotides align to TRBD1. This CDR3 is built from 16 residues. The ends lost 4 bases at V and 0 bases at J; junction bases unmatched: 5. Germline values: CDR1 SGHRS, CDR2 YFSETQ. The CDR3 sequence: CASSTGGTIAKNIQYF. DNA of the CDR3: TGCGCCAGCAGCACAGGGGGCACTATAGCCAAAAACATTCAGTACTTC.

This clonotype was detected many times. The gene calls are TRBV10-3 and TRBJ2-3; TRBD2 agrees at 7 bases. CDR1 is ENHRY, CDR2 SYGVKD, per germline. This CDR3 is 17 amino acids long. The trim removed 0 bases at V and 4 bases at J, leaving 10 bases unmatched. The CDR3 DNA sequence: TGTGCCATCAGTGAGTCGAAGGCGGGAGCGAGGGCAGATACGCAGTATTTT. This codes for CAISESKAGARADTQYF.

V usage is TRBV20-1 and J usage is TRBJ2-5; D may be TRBD2 (6 bases). The V and J ends lost 2 bases and 1 base respectively, with 14 bases between them. CDR3 length equals 15 residues. Germline lookup yields CDR1 DFQATT and CDR2 SNEGSKA (reference sequence). The DNA for the CDR3 is TGCAGTGCTAGATACCCCCGCGGGACCCAAGAGACCCAGTACTTC. Protein product: CSARYPRGTQETQYF.